The rows below give T cell receptor beta chains drawn from one sample of a study of neurological immune-mediated disorders. One entry per CDR3 protein, called by TCRdb with MiXCR from the 5' RACE reads. Counted here are under 100,000 distinct CDR3 sequences, approximately 4.3% occurring once; the ten biggest clones make up around 5%. The material sequenced was PBMCs. The receptors shown here come from a woman aged 55-69 years with multiple sclerosis. Both conserved end residues are part of each CDR3. Each record gives: V gene, D gene, clone size, CDR3 protein. A D gene is named only where the DNA matches it firmly. A clone size is listed for some rows: how often the clone was seen (once, few, many), or a class if it is expanded.

V: TRBV4-1; D: TRBD1; size: many; CDR3: CASSQDGQGNVREQYF
V: TRBV27; D: -; size: many; CDR3: CASSTPFGGYNEQFF
V: TRBV4-1; D: -; size: many; CDR3: CASSQVRLGGAEAFF
V: TRBV20-1; D: TRBD2; size: many; CDR3: CSARDHSTSGGEYTGELFF
V: TRBV10-1; D: TRBD2; size: many; CDR3: CASSTSGYEQYF
V: TRBV7-2; D: -; size: many; CDR3: CASSLNPGQRETQYF
V: TRBV7-2; D: -; size: few; CDR3: CASSLVGSRGVNEQFF
V: TRBV20-1; D: TRBD1; size: many; CDR3: CSGRRDRGFSPLHF
V: TRBV6-6; D: -; size: many; CDR3: CASSREVGTAGTEAFF
V: TRBV20-1; D: -; size: many; CDR3: CSARDRKIAVSYTDTQYF
V: TRBV6-1; D: -; size: few; CDR3: CASSENGFFDEQFF
V: TRBV7-9; D: TRBD1; size: many; CDR3: CASSQRAGTGGYEQYF
V: TRBV29-1; D: TRBD1; size: many; CDR3: CSVGGDRAFYNEQFF
V: TRBV7-8; D: -; size: many; CDR3: CASSERQPTDTQYF
V: TRBV4-3; D: -; size: -; CDR3: CASSQDRGYEQYF
V: TRBV6-5; D: TRBD1; size: many; CDR3: CASRRKGTGNQPQHF
V: TRBV12-5; D: -; size: many; CDR3: CASGRPTDTGELFF
V: TRBV5-1; D: -; size: many; CDR3: CASSLSGTGAYGYTF
V: TRBV4-2; D: -; size: -; CDR3: CASSQQVQNTGELFF
V: TRBV7-2; D: TRBD1; size: many; CDR3: CAILPGQGFTGELFF
V: TRBV6-5; D: -; size: many; CDR3: CASSYSDWFYGYTF
V: TRBV24-1; D: -; size: many; CDR3: CATSDRPSASSTDTQYF
V: TRBV20-1; D: TRBD2; size: many; CDR3: CSAVLAGGKGEQFF
V: TRBV5-1; D: TRBD1; size: many; CDR3: CASSRTGPSYNEQFF
V: TRBV20-1; D: TRBD1; size: few; CDR3: CSVDRGSLGNTEAFF
V: TRBV20-1; D: -; size: many; CDR3: CSARDQGHSNQPQHF
V: TRBV15; D: TRBD1; size: many; CDR3: CATSSRGLGTEAFF
V: TRBV4-2; D: -; size: many; CDR3: CASSQTPRVGRTEAFF
V: TRBV20-1; D: -; size: many; CDR3: CSASFQGRRTEAFF
V: TRBV5-1; D: -; size: many; CDR3: CASSPGHGNTEAFF
V: TRBV12-3/TRBV12-4; D: -; size: many; CDR3: CAIGFGGMGTEAFF
V: TRBV20-1; D: TRBD1; size: many; CDR3: CSARDRVEVGYTF
V: TRBV5-1; D: -; size: many; CDR3: CASSPGRTQETQYF
V: TRBV7-2; D: TRBD1; size: many; CDR3: CASSVQGVLNTEAFF
V: TRBV7-2; D: -; size: many; CDR3: CASSLAFTGANVLTF
V: TRBV20-1; D: -; size: many; CDR3: CSARKDRGAENIQYF